This TCR beta chain is drawn from a study of cytomegalovirus exposure and HLA in healthy donors. Study conclusions and caveats: CMV serostatus was the sole immune exposure information available.

Worth noting for this clone: Antigen specificity is unknown.

Germline-derived CDR1 and CDR2 are MNHEY and SMNVEV (reference sequence). This CDR3 spans 14 amino acids. After removal of 2 bases from V and 5 bases from J, the junction contained 5 bases not matched to a gene. Amplification used 60 Vbeta primers and 13 Jbeta primers. Assay used: immunoSEQ multiplex PCR; TCRdb lists only in-frame clones, some missing. This repertoire shows 130,000 or so clones, 60% to 85% found once; its top ten account for about 3.4%. This TCR came from a man aged 25 to 40 in good health and CMV-seronegative. This chain uses TRBV27 with TRBJ1-1; 7 bases are a match to TRBD1. Sequencing used PBMCs. The CDR3: CASSLMEGATEAFF. The CDR3 DNA follows: TGTGCCAGCAGTTTAATGGAGGGGGCGACTGAAGCTTTCTTT.